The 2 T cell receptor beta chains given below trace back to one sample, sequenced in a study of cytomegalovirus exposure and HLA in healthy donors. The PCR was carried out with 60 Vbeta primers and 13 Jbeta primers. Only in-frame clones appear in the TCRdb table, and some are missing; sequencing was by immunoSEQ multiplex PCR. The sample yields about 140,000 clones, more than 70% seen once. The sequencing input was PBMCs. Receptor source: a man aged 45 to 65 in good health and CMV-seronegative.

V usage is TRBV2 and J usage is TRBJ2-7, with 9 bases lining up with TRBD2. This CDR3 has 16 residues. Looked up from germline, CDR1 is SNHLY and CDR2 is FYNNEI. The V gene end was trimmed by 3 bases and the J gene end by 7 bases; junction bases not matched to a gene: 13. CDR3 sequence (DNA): TGTGCCAGCAGTGAGGCGGGACTAGCAGGACCCAAAGAGCAGTACTTC. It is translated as CASSEAGLAGPKEQYF.

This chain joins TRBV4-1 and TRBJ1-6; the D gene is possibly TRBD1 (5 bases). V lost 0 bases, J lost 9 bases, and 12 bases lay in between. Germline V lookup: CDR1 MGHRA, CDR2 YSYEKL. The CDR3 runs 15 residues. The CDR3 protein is CASSQEMQGFSPLHF. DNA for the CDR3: TGCGCCAGCAGCCAAGAAATGCAGGGATTTTCACCCCTCCACTTT.